A single sample is the source of the 10 T cell receptor beta chains below, sequenced in a study of blood T cells in healthy people across ages (dated by TCRdb to the mid-2010s). The protocol used for the library was 5' RACE. Sequencing relied on an Illumina HiSeq 2500. The second PCR ran for roughly 7 to 12 cycles and used a J-beta primer mix along with a sample-barcoded 5' primer. TCRdb ran its own pipeline on the public reads, namely fastp trimming at Q25 and MiXCR clone calling, and kept in-frame beta chains. CDR3 protein sequences are deduplicated, and each keeps its most common genes and DNA. The table for this sample lists over 700,000 distinct CDR3 sequences; 50% to 65% of them were counted only once. Clones ranked in the top ten supply under 50% of the sample. The sequencing input was blood. These receptors were taken from a man older than 75 in good health.

The chain couples TRBV7-2 to TRBJ2-7; possibly TRBD2 for D (6 bases). V was cut by 5 bases and J by 6 bases, with 20 bases left in between. Germline V gives CDR1 SGHTA, CDR2 FQGNSA. The CDR3 length is 15 residues. The CDR3, as DNA: TGTGCCAGCAGCCTCGGGAGATTGGGTGCAAGCGAGCAGTACTTC. Translation: CASSLGRLGASEQYF. The full variable domain, rest sourced from reference TRBV7-2 and TRBJ2-7, is GAGVSQSPSNKVTEKGKDVELRCDPISGHTALYWYRQSLGQGLEFLIYFQGNSAPDKSGLPSDRFSAERTGGSVSTLTIQRTQQEDSAVYLCASSLGRLGASEQYFGPGTRLTVT.

This clonotype was observed a handful of times. The chain links TRBV7-2 to TRBJ2-5; D is unresolved. Looked up from germline, CDR1 is SGHTA and CDR2 is FQGNSA. V was pared by 2 bases and J by 5 bases, with 9 bases between. There are 13 residues in the CDR3. DNA of the CDR3: TGTGCCAGCAGCTTAAGGGTGGGGGAGACCCAGTACTTC. Its protein is CASSLRVGETQYF.

The chain joins TRBV27 to TRBJ2-7; 7 bases agree with TRBD1. Germline CDR1 and CDR2: MNHEY and SMNVEV (reference sequence). The CDR3 sequence is 14 residues long. Trimming took 3 bases from V and 9 from J; bases not matched to a gene: 11. CDR3 in amino acids: CASSFDDETGSQYF. The DNA for the CDR3 is TGTGCCAGCAGTTTTGACGACGAGACAGGGTCGCAGTACTTC.

V gene TRBV29-1 combines with J gene TRBJ1-5; a weak D match, TRBD1 (5 bases). Trimming cost V 5 bases and J 9 bases, with 20 bases left between them. Germline-derived CDR1 and CDR2 are SQVTM and ANQGSEA. The CDR3 totals 14 residues. CDR3 sequence: CSVQIGTGRRPQHF. In DNA, the CDR3 is TGCAGCGTTCAAATCGGGACTGGAAGAAGGCCCCAGCATTTT.

The CDR3 region has the DNA TGTGCCACCAGTGATTGGGGGGGCGGGAATGAGCAGTACTTC. It codes for CATSDWGGGNEQYF. This chain uses TRBV24-1 with TRBJ2-5; D might be TRBD2 (7 bases). This CDR3 region has 14 residues. V gave up 2 bases and J gave up 11 bases, with 17 bases separating them. Germline CDR1 and CDR2: KGHDR and SFDVKD.

The rearrangement links TRBV10-3 to TRBJ1-4; D gene ambiguous. The CDR3 loop spans 15 amino acids. Germline-derived CDR1 and CDR2 are ENHRY and SYGVKD. V was clipped by 3 bases and J by 7 bases, with 15 bases between them. The CDR3 DNA reads TGTGCCATCAGTGAAACAGCTAGTAGTGGTGAAAAACTGTTTTTT. Protein sequence: CAISETASSGEKLFF.

V is TRBV10-3 and J is TRBJ2-7; 13 bases are shared with TRBD2. V shed 4 bases and J 2 bases; nucleotides not matched to a gene: 17. Germline V gives CDR1 ENHRY, CDR2 SYGVKD. The CDR3 extends over 20 amino acids. CDR3 protein: CAISVGSPTSGRAETYEQYF. CDR3 coding DNA: TGTGCCATCAGTGTTGGGTCCCCTACTAGCGGGAGGGCCGAGACCTACGAGCAGTACTTC.

V usage is TRBV20-1 and J usage is TRBJ1-5; 9 bases line up with TRBD1. In germline, CDR1 is DFQATT, CDR2 SNEGSKA (reference sequence). The length of the CDR3 is 17 residues. Trimming at V came to 1 base and at J to 0 bases, leaving 7 bases not matched to a gene. Here the CDR3 DNA reads TGCAGTGCTAGAGCGGACAGGGGTCTTTATAGCAATCAGCCCCAGCATTTT. This gives the protein CSARADRGLYSNQPQHF.

The chain joins TRBV7-2 to TRBJ2-1; TRBD2 matches 7 bases. There are 17 residues in the CDR3. After removal of 4 bases from V and 7 bases from J, the junction contained 16 bases not matched to a gene. The germline gives CDR1 SGHTA, CDR2 FQGNSA. CDR3 sequence reads: CASSSGLVGGTRNEQFF. CDR3 nucleotide sequence: TGTGCCAGCAGCTCCGGACTAGTGGGAGGTACGAGGAATGAGCAGTTCTTC.

This chain connects TRBV29-1 to TRBJ2-2, with TRBD2 identical over 7 bases. This CDR3 has 16 amino acids. With 6 bases clipped from V and 4 bases from J, the junction kept 14 bases outside the gene matches. Germline V gene sequence: CDR1 SQVTM, CDR2 ANQGSEA. The DNA for the CDR3 is TGCAGCGTCGCGAGGAGCGGGATTGCGGGCACCGGGGAGCTGTTTTTT. Amino acid sequence: CSVARSGIAGTGELFF.